A selection of T cell receptor beta chains follows, all from one sample in a study of beta chain features in type 1 diabetes. Sequenced by immunoSEQ multiplex PCR; TCRdb stores in-frame clones only, minus some. The table has approximately 120,000 clones, roughly 40% seen once. The sample comprised stem cell memory CD4+ T cells from blood. The receptor set was obtained from a woman between 18 and 29 years old in good health. Both conserved end residues are part of each CDR3. The D gene is left open where the match is weak. Rows may omit the clone size; those that give it use once, few, many or a size class.

cdr3_nt cdr3_aa v_call clone_size d_call j_call
TGTGCCAGCAGTTTAGCGTTAGGGAAAGCGGGAGGGCCCTACGAGCAGTACTTC CASSLALGKAGGPYEQYF TRBV28 - TRBD2 TRBJ2-7
TGTGCCAGCAGCTGGGGACTTATGAACACTGAAGCTTTCTTT CASSWGLMNTEAFF TRBV5-5 - - TRBJ1-1
TGTGCCAGCAGCTTAGCCGGGACAGGGGGCTACGAGCAGTACTTC CASSLAGTGGYEQYF TRBV11-2 - TRBD1 TRBJ2-7
TGTGCCATCAGCGGGACAGGGCGCGTAGAAGCTTTCTTT CAISGTGRVEAFF TRBV10-3 few TRBD1 TRBJ1-1
TGTGCCAGCAGCCTACGAAGCGCCGCGGCGGGGGAGACCCAGTACTTC CASSLRSAAAGETQYF TRBV11-2 - - TRBJ2-5
TGTGCCAGCAGCCCCACCCCACCGAGACAGTACTCCTACAATGAGCAGTTCTTC CASSPTPPRQYSYNEQFF TRBV5-5 few - TRBJ2-1
TGTGCCAGTAGTACCATAGATCACCGCATGAACACTGAAGCTTTCTTT CASSTIDHRMNTEAFF TRBV19 - - TRBJ1-1
TGTGCCATCAGTGAGTTTATAACGGGGGTCTACAATGAGCAGTTCTTC CAISEFITGVYNEQFF TRBV10-3 - - TRBJ2-1
TGTGCCAGCAGTCCCTCGGAGGGGTTGTGGGAAAAACTGTTTTTT CASSPSEGLWEKLFF TRBV28 - - TRBJ1-4
TGTGCCAGCGGATTCGTTTCGACAGGTCGCCTCTATGGCTACACCTTC CASGFVSTGRLYGYTF TRBV28 - - TRBJ1-2
TGTGCCAGCAGTGAGAGCCTTGGGCTTGACAGGGTCTACAATGAGCAGTTCTTC CASSESLGLDRVYNEQFF TRBV6-1 few TRBD1 TRBJ2-1
TGTGCCAGCAGCGGACAGGGGAGGAACTATGGCTACACCTTC CASSGQGRNYGYTF TRBV9 - TRBD1 TRBJ1-2
TGTGCCAGCAGCTCGAGAAGGGACAGCTATGGCTACACCTTC CASSSRRDSYGYTF TRBV7-2 - TRBD1 TRBJ1-2
TGTGCCAGCAGTCCCGGGACAGGGTCTGGGGCCAACGTCCTGACTTTC CASSPGTGSGANVLTF TRBV6-6 - TRBD1 TRBJ2-6
TGTGCCAGCAGCCCTAACAGGGGCACTGAAGCTTTCTTT CASSPNRGTEAFF TRBV7-3 - TRBD1 TRBJ1-1
TGCAGCGTAGGGGACACCACCTACGAGCAGTACTTC CSVGDTTYEQYF TRBV29-1 few - TRBJ2-7
TGTGCCACCAGCAGAGATACGGGTTCCGGGGAGCTGTTTTTT CATSRDTGSGELFF TRBV15 - - TRBJ2-2
TGTGCCAGCAGCCCCCGTGAGGGCCAATACTACAATGAGCAGTTCTTC CASSPREGQYYNEQFF TRBV7-6 - - TRBJ2-1
TGTGCCAGCTCAATAGCGGGAGAGCAGTTCTTC CASSIAGEQFF TRBV18 - TRBD2 TRBJ2-1
TGTGCCAGCAGCTTAGACCCCAGGGCTAGCGGGAGACATGAGCAGTTCTTC CASSLDPRASGRHEQFF TRBV7-6 - TRBD2 TRBJ2-1
TGTGCCAGCAGCACCACTAGCGGGAGTGCCTACGAGCAGTACTTC CASSTTSGSAYEQYF TRBV11-2 - TRBD2 TRBJ2-7
TGTGCCAGCAGCTTAATTCCGGCGGGGGGTAGCTCCTACGAGCAGTACTTC CASSLIPAGGSSYEQYF TRBV7-9 - TRBD2 TRBJ2-7
TGTGCCAGCAGACCCCTCGGGGTCAATGAAGCTTTCTTT CASRPLGVNEAFF TRBV6-5 few - TRBJ1-1
TGTGCCAGCAGTTACGGGACTTCCTACGAGCAGTACTTC CASSYGTSYEQYF TRBV6-6 - - TRBJ2-7
TGTGCCATCCTACCGGGACAGGGCTACGAGCAGTACTTC CAILPGQGYEQYF TRBV10-3 many TRBD1 TRBJ2-7
TGTGCCAGCAGGGAGTTCACAGATACGCAGTATTTT CASREFTDTQYF TRBV7-9 few - TRBJ2-3
TGTGCCAGCCTGACTAGCCCCGCGGGGGAGCTGTTTTTT CASLTSPAGELFF TRBV6-6 few TRBD2 TRBJ2-2
TGTGCCAGCAGCTTAATCGCCGGTAGCAATCAGCCCCAGCATTTT CASSLIAGSNQPQHF TRBV7-2 - - TRBJ1-5
TGTGCCTGGAGTAGAGAGAGGGGGTTTTATGGCTACACCTTC CAWSRERGFYGYTF TRBV30 few - TRBJ1-2
TGCGCCAGCAGCTTGGGACAGTCCAACCGGCCAGATACGCAGTATTTT CASSLGQSNRPDTQYF TRBV5-1 few - TRBJ2-3